This T cell receptor beta chain emerged from a study of T cell clonality in common variable immunodeficiency (dated by TCRdb to about 2015). Via the germline V gene (reference sequence), CDR1 is PRHDT and CDR2 FYEKMQ. There are 14 amino acids in the CDR3, from cysteine to phenylalanine inclusive. The DNA shown is the part of the CDR3 that was read: 33 bases, in frame from base 1. After removal of 3 bases from V and 4 bases from J, the junction retains 3 bases not matched to a gene. For sequencing input, CVID and control samples contributed equivalent amounts of genomic DNA. For every sample, a 60 bp segment covering the rearranged TCRbeta CDR3 region was amplified and then sequenced. The immunoSEQ assay, a bias-corrected multiplex PCR combined with high-throughput sequencing, was used for TCRbeta amplification. The paper's processing steps were these. Every unique nucleotide sequence counted as a clone and was annotated with V, D and J genes, copy number and frequency. Sequences were labeled productive if in frame, and non-productive if out of frame or containing stop codons. As previously described, clonality was computed from Shannon's entropy. The predicted amino acid sequences of productive clones were used to derive mean CDR3 Kyte-Doolittle hydropathy. The R hclust function was used to hierarchically cluster scaled V gene usage with Manhattan distance and complete linkage. To assess clone sharing by CDR3 amino acid sequence, 12 repertoires per group were resampled over 100 rounds. The repertoires were searched for about 70 published EBV-specific TCRbeta sequences and fewer than 250 published CMV-specific TCRbeta sequences. A couple of CVID samples yielding fewer than 10,000 sequences were excluded from analysis, leaving over 35 CVID repertoires. The immuneACCESS repertoire file appears here via TCRdb, limited to in-frame rearrangements. These files lack a portion of the clones; in checked studies, under half of the deficit traces to unresolved V genes, and the cause of the others is not known. The V and J calls and clone size were taken over from that table, and D and trimming were inferred from the DNA. There are roughly 52,000 clones in this sample, and none of them is a singleton. The ten top clones hold roughly 3.4% of the sample.

Most of the CVID patients and most of the healthy controls were of Caucasian heritage. Heparinized peripheral whole blood samples of about 5 to 8 ml were collected from each donor. Genomic DNA from adults with common variable immune deficiency (CVID) and from healthy adult controls was used to sequence TCRbeta CDR3 repertoires. There were about 22 healthy adult volunteers in the control group (roughly 12 female and about ten male), ranging in age from roughly 23 to 75 years, with a mean age of roughly 35. Diluted blood was density-centrifuged over Hypaque 1077 or Ficoll-Paque to isolate peripheral blood mononuclear cells. Unsorted mononuclear cells served as the source of genomic DNA, which was extracted either by Qiagen column purification or by a centrifugation-based method. General conclusions and limits of the study: Even though DNA input was equal, the average per sample came to 65,000 to 100,000 unique sequences for controls compared with 25,000 to 35,000 for CVID samples. Increased TCRbeta clonality was found in CVID subjects compared with healthy controls (t-test p = 0.018), with the increase being most characteristic of about a third of subjects. Healthy controls shared more TCRbeta clones with each other than CVID subjects shared among themselves (p < 0.0001). Patient heterogeneity within the CVID cohort put limits on correlating repertoire features with clinical complications. Fewer deletions and N-nucleotide insertions were reportedly observed in CVID TCRbeta sequences, and highly modified clones with 13 or more V deletions were reportedly absent from CVID TCRbeta sequences. According to the authors, figuring out what caused the increased clonality in CVID would require sequencing the repertoires of T cell subpopulations.

This clone was seen at least ten times. The target of this receptor is not known. With the read ending 3 residues before the CDR3 end, the germline J gene is used to fill in that end. Sequencing input: peripheral blood mononuclear cells. The TCR was taken from a person between 18 and 75 years old in good health. This chain joins TRBV13 to TRBJ2-1; TRBD1 agrees with 7 junctional bases. Partial CDR3 DNA: TGTGCCAGCAGCTTCGGGGACAGATACAATGAG. Translated, it gives CASSFGDRYNE. The whole CDR3 sequence is CASSFGDRYNEQFF.